A selection of T cell receptor beta chains follows, all from one sample in a study of T cells in Graves' hyperthyroidism and ophthalmopathy. TCRdb itself ran the multiplex PCR reads through MiXCR, one entry per CDR3 protein. In the table there are hundreds of thousands of distinct CDR3 sequences, 11% to 15% of which are singletons. The material sequenced was blood. These receptors were obtained from a middle-aged woman with Graves' hyperthyroidism. The CDR3 runs from the conserved cysteine through the conserved F or W. D genes are given only for firm matches. Some rows mark clone size as missing; the rest say once, few, many or name a class of expanded clone.

V gene	D gene	J gene	clone size	CDR3 protein	CDR3 DNA
TRBV29-1	TRBD2	TRBJ2-7	many	CSVESGTSGNEQYF	TGCAGCGTGGAGTCCGGGACTAGCGGGAACGAGCAGTACTTC
TRBV6-1	.	TRBJ2-7	many	CASSEGMGSYEQYF	TGTGCCAGCAGTGAAGGGATGGGCTCCTACGAGCAGTACTTC
TRBV28	.	TRBJ2-4	many	CASSRQGLGKNIQYF	TGTGCCAGCAGCCGGCAGGGGCTAGGCAAAAACATTCAGTACTTC
TRBV19	TRBD1	TRBJ1-4	.	CASSLRDRRLGKLFF	TGTGCCAGTAGTCTCCGGGACAGGCGGTTGGGAAAACTGTTTTTT
TRBV5-1	TRBD1	TRBJ1-1	many	CASSYSGTGGTEAFF	TGCGCCAGCAGCTATTCCGGGACAGGGGGAACTGAAGCTTTCTTT
TRBV12-3/TRBV12-4	.	TRBJ2-6	.	CATQYSGANVLTF	TGTGCCACTCAGTACTCTGGGGCCAACGTCCTGACTTTC
TRBV28	TRBD1	TRBJ1-1	many	CASSDQGVVDTEAFF	TGTGCCAGCAGCGACCAGGGGGTGGTGGACACTGAAGCTTTCTTT
TRBV7-2	.	TRBJ2-7	many	CASSPGVAGPLYEQYF	TGTGCCAGCAGCCCGGGGGTGGCGGGACCCCTCTACGAGCAGTACTTC
TRBV19	.	TRBJ2-1	few	CASSTTRGNEQFF	TGTGCCAGTAGTACAACCCGGGGCAATGAGCAGTTCTTC
TRBV7-9	.	TRBJ2-3	.	CASRPGLTITDTQYF	TGTGCCAGCAGACCGGGACTCACAATCACAGATACGCAGTATTTT
TRBV5-6	TRBD2	TRBJ2-7	.	CASSLAGASGVLGQYF	TGTGCCAGCAGCTTGGCTGGGGCTAGCGGGGTCCTAGGGCAGTACTTC
TRBV20-1	.	TRBJ2-4	many	CSARPSGGTAAKNIQYF	TGCAGTGCTAGACCTTCGGGGGGCACGGCGGCCAAAAACATTCAGTACTTC
TRBV6-1	.	TRBJ1-6	many	CASYTGSSYNSPLHF	TGTGCCAGTTACACAGGGAGCTCCTATAATTCACCCCTCCACTTT
TRBV7-9	.	TRBJ1-1	many	CASSATLGTEAFF	TGTGCCAGCAGCGCAACCCTGGGGACTGAAGCTTTCTTT
TRBV27	TRBD2	TRBJ2-1	.	CAIRLAGGNEQFF	TGTGCCATCCGACTAGCGGGAGGCAATGAGCAGTTCTTC
TRBV20-1	.	TRBJ2-4	many	CSAPNTGRENIQYF	TGCAGTGCTCCAAATACAGGGAGGGAAAACATTCAGTACTTC
TRBV20-1	TRBD2	TRBJ2-7	.	CSARASGRGRYERYF	TGCAGTGCTAGGGCTAGCGGGAGGGGGCGGTACGAGCGGTACTTC
TRBV30	.	TRBJ2-7	few	CAWSVGGPLWQYF	.
TRBV25-1	.	TRBJ2-7	few	CASSEGLGGRHEQYF	TGTGCCAGCAGTGAGGGGTTGGGGGGCCGTCACGAGCAGTACTTC